This entry lists 25 T cell receptor beta chains sequenced from one sample in a study of blood T cell repertoires in COVID-19 (TCRdb year 2020). The library was produced with the immunoSEQ multiplex PCR assay. TCRdb re-hosts the immuneACCESS table, in-frame sequences only. Its copies lack some clones; in the studies checked, an unresolved V gene accounts for under half of them, and the cause for the rest is not known. For this sample the table gives some 96,000 clones, of which less than 90% were detected only once. The top ten clonotypes cover approximately 7% of the sample. The sequencing sample was made of peripheral blood. The receptors come from a man aged 25-45 years in a cohort sampled during active COVID-19.

The chain uses TRBV15 and TRBJ2-1, with D tentatively TRBD2 (6 bases). This CDR3 region has 16 residues. Germline V gene sequence: CDR1 LNHNV, CDR2 YYDKDF (reference sequence). V gave up 0 bases and J gave up 6 bases, with 15 bases separating them. CDR3 protein: CATSRERLVFANEQFF. DNA of the CDR3: TGTGCCACCAGCAGAGAGAGACTAGTCTTTGCCAATGAGCAGTTCTTC.

The CDR3 loop reads CSVCLEGDVNYGYTF. The CDR3 DNA follows: TGCAGCGTTTGTCTCGAGGGTGACGTCAACTATGGCTACACCTTC. The chain joins TRBV29-1 to TRBJ1-2; D is uncertain. The V end lost 5 bases, the J end lost 2 bases, and 18 bases lay between the germline ends. The CDR3 contains 15 residues. Germline CDR1 and CDR2: SQVTM and ANQGSEA.

V gene TRBV10-1 combines with J gene TRBJ1-2; D may be TRBD1 (6 bases). The germline V gene encodes CDR1 WNHNN and CDR2 SYGVQD (reference sequence). V lost 0 bases and J lost 0, with 11 bases in between. This CDR3 has 16 residues. This chain's CDR3 is CASSESRGAANYGYTF. The CDR3 bases are TGCGCCAGCAGTGAGTCGCGGGGGGCGGCTAACTATGGCTACACCTTC.

This clone was counted a few times. This chain connects TRBV7-9 to TRBJ1-5; 11 bases agree with TRBD1. The CDR3 runs to 15 residues. Germline V lookup: CDR1 SEHNR, CDR2 FQNEAQ (reference sequence). Trimming removed 4 bases from V and 6 bases from J; junction bases left unmatched: 5. The chain's CDR3 is CASSSGQGVGQPQHF. Here the CDR3 DNA reads TGTGCCAGCAGCTCGGGACAGGGGGTAGGTCAGCCCCAGCATTTT.

The chain links TRBV7-2 to TRBJ2-7, with a weak D call TRBD1 (5 bases). This CDR3 region has 14 residues. V lost 1 base to trimming and J lost 3 bases, with 10 bases between them. Germline V lookup: CDR1 SGHTA, CDR2 FQGNSA. The CDR3 here is CASSLGGRVYEQYF. CDR3 DNA: TGTGCCAGCAGCTTAGGAGGCAGGGTCTACGAGCAGTACTTC.

This chain connects TRBV5-1 to TRBJ2-5; 12 nucleotides line up with TRBD2. The V gene end was trimmed by 0 bases and the J gene end by 4 bases; junction bases not matched to a gene: 7. The CDR3 spans 17 residues. Per the germline V gene, CDR1 is SGHRS and CDR2 is YFSETQ. The CDR3 is CASSLASGGAGGETQYF. The CDR3 DNA sequence: TGCGCCAGCAGCTTGGCTAGCGGGGGGGCCGGGGGAGAGACCCAGTACTTC.

The J gene is TRBJ1-1, the V gene TRBV9, with TRBD1 as a possible D gene (5 bases). Germline CDR1 and CDR2: SGDLS and YYNGEE. Trimming pared 3 bases from V and 3 bases from J, leaving 9 bases between. The CDR3 covers 13 residues. In nucleotides, the CDR3 is TGTGCCAGCAGCGGACAGATGTACACTGAAGCTTTCTTT. It specifies CASSGQMYTEAFF.

The chain combines TRBV5-1 with TRBJ1-4, with 7 bases that match TRBD1. Germline values: CDR1 SGHRS, CDR2 YFSETQ. This CDR3 is built from 16 residues. V was pared by 2 bases and J by 6 bases, with 10 bases of the junction left unmatched. CDR3 in amino acids: CASSLRLEGADEKLFF. DNA for the CDR3: TGCGCCAGCAGCTTACGACTCGAGGGGGCGGATGAAAAACTGTTTTTT.

The count of this clone is one. The rearrangement links TRBV3-1 (or the pseudogene TRBV3-2) to TRBJ2-3; 7 nucleotides line up with TRBD1. The CDR3 runs to 14 residues. Germline V gene sequence: CDR1 LGHDT, CDR2 YNNKEL (reference sequence). V gave up 1 base and J gave up 8 bases; unmatched junction bases: 6. The CDR3 loop is CASSQVQGSGTQYF. CDR3 bases: TGTGCCAGCAGCCAAGTACAGGGGAGCGGTACGCAGTATTTT.

The gene calls are TRBV2 and TRBJ2-3; 7 nucleotides agree with TRBD1. Trimming cost V 4 bases and J 3 bases; bases outside gene matches: 4. This CDR3 comprises 14 residues. CDR1 and CDR2 from the germline V gene are SNHLY and FYNNEI. DNA for the CDR3: TGTGCCAGCAGTGCAGGGGGTATGACAGATACGCAGTATTTT. Its translation is CASSAGGMTDTQYF.

This chain links TRBV15 with TRBJ1-1, with 9 positions matching TRBD1. With V trimmed by 3 bases and J by 4 bases, 15 bases remained unmatched. Germline assignment: CDR1 LNHNV and CDR2 YYDKDF (reference sequence). The CDR3 totals 18 residues. CDR3 in DNA: TGTGCCACCAGCAGCCCCGGGACAGGGCCTTATAGACCCACTGAAGCTTTCTTT. The encoded protein is CATSSPGTGPYRPTEAFF.

This clone was seen a few times. The rearrangement links TRBV25-1 to TRBJ2-2; D is undetermined. Trimming left V 7 bases short and J 6 bases short, with 6 bases between. The CDR3 length is 11 residues. Germline V CDR1 and CDR2: MGHDK, SYGVNS. In nucleotides, the CDR3 is TGTGCCAGCACGGGTTCCGGGGAGCTGTTTTTT. It yields the protein CASTGSGELFF.

This CDR3 is CASSPGTLVNEQFF. The CDR3 DNA is TGTGCCAGCAGCCCTGGGACATTAGTAAATGAGCAGTTCTTC. This chain links TRBV3-1 (or the pseudogene TRBV3-2) with TRBJ2-1, with a weak D call TRBD1 (6 bases). Germline-derived CDR1 and CDR2 are LGHDT and YNNKEL (reference sequence). CDR3 length: 14 amino acids. With 4 bases removed from V and 7 bases from J, the gap between germline ends came to 14 bases.

The V call is TRBV19, the J call TRBJ2-2; 8 positions match TRBD1. V lost 5 bases, J lost 7 bases, and 18 bases stayed unmatched. This CDR3 contains 18 residues. The germline V gene has CDR1 LNHDA and CDR2 SQIVND (reference sequence). The CDR3 coding sequence is TGTGCCAGTAGTCGAGGGGTATGGGGACAGGTCGTTGGCGGGGAGCTGTTTTTT. Translation: CASSRGVWGQVVGGELFF.

The chain is built from TRBV11-2 and TRBJ1-6; no clear D. V was clipped by 3 bases and J by 3 bases, with 3 bases between them. The V gene's germline CDR1 is SGHAT and CDR2 FQNNGV. The CDR3 contains 13 residues. This CDR3 is CASSFVYNSPLHF. As DNA, the CDR3 is TGTGCCAGCAGCTTCGTCTATAATTCACCCCTCCACTTT.

The chain links TRBV19 to TRBJ2-7, with D perhaps matching TRBD2 (5 bases). Trimming pared 5 bases from V and 3 bases from J, leaving 14 bases between. The CDR3 sequence is 14 residues long. The germline V gene has CDR1 LNHDA and CDR2 SQIVND (reference sequence). The CDR3 loop reads CASSSAAAGYEQYF. In DNA form, the CDR3 reads TGTGCCAGTAGTTCGGCCGCGGCGGGCTACGAGCAGTACTTC.

V and J are TRBV30 and TRBJ1-1; possibly TRBD1 for D (5 bases). CDR3 length: 13 residues. Germline V gene lookup returns CDR1 GTSNPN and CDR2 SVGIG (reference sequence). V lost 8 bases, J lost 5 bases, and 18 bases lay in between. The CDR3 nucleotides are TGTGCCGGAGAGACAGCTGAACAGACTGAAGCTTTCTTT. Protein sequence: CAGETAEQTEAFF.

This chain links TRBV28 with TRBJ1-3, with D maybe TRBD1 (5 bases). V lost 8 bases and J lost 4, with 21 bases in between. CDR1 is MDHEN, CDR2 SYDVKM, per germline. This CDR3 has 16 amino acids. CDR3 region: CASQDWVGGAGNTIYF. In DNA, the CDR3 is TGTGCCAGCCAGGACTGGGTGGGGGGAGCCGGAAACACCATATATTTT.

The rearrangement uses TRBV5-4 and TRBJ1-1; possible D gene TRBD1, 6 bases. The CDR3 spans 13 residues. Germline CDR1 reads SGHNT; CDR2 reads YYREEE (reference sequence). V lost 3 bases, J lost 6 bases, and 12 bases lay in between. The CDR3 DNA is TGTGCCAGCAGCTCCGGACAGTGGGCTGAAGCTTTCTTT. Its protein product is CASSSGQWAEAFF.

The chain carries TRBV5-6 and TRBJ2-5, with 12 positions matching TRBD1. The V gene's germline CDR1 is SGHDT and CDR2 YYEEEE. The ends lost 2 bases at V and 5 bases at J; junction bases unmatched: 7. This CDR3 region has 16 residues. The CDR3 spells CASSLPGTGGSETQYF. In DNA, the CDR3 is TGTGCCAGCAGCTTACCCGGGACAGGGGGCTCGGAGACCCAGTACTTC.

The V and J genes are TRBV29-1 and TRBJ1-3; tentative D call: TRBD1 (5 bases). V was clipped by 1 base and J by 4 bases, with 14 bases between them. There are 15 residues in the CDR3. Per the germline V gene, CDR1 is SQVTM and CDR2 is ANQGSEA. CDR3 coding DNA: TGCAGCGTTGAAGCTGGCCAGGGAATCGGAAACACCATATATTTT. As protein: CSVEAGQGIGNTIYF.

This clone appeared a few times. The rearrangement uses TRBV5-4 and TRBJ2-3, with a possible D match to TRBD2 (7 bases). Per germline, CDR1 SGHNT and CDR2 YYREEE (reference sequence). V lost 0 bases and J 0 bases, leaving 14 bases between the germline ends. This CDR3 region has 17 residues. The CDR3: CASSLGGGRASTDTQYF. The CDR3 coding sequence is TGTGCCAGCAGCTTGGGGGGGGGCCGCGCTAGCACAGATACGCAGTATTTT.

This sequence joins TRBV5-1 and TRBJ1-1; a possible D gene is TRBD1 (5 bases). Germline CDR1 is SGHRS and CDR2 is YFSETQ. The V end was cut by 5 bases, the J end by 5 bases, with 13 bases between. CDR3 length: 13 residues. In nucleotides, the CDR3 is TGCGCCAGCAGGTGGCAGGGTGAGACTGAAGCTTTCTTT. Protein sequence: CASRWQGETEAFF.

This rearrangement joins TRBV7-2 to TRBJ2-5; 10 positions agree with TRBD2. With V trimmed by 5 bases and J by 1 base, 7 bases remained unmatched. There are 16 residues in the CDR3. CDR1 and CDR2 from the germline V gene are SGHTA and FQGNSA. In DNA, the CDR3 is TGTGCCAGCAGCCACGAGCGGGGGGGCCCCCAAGAGACCCAGTACTTC. It encodes CASSHERGGPQETQYF. Complete variable domain (other parts from reference TRBV7-2 and TRBJ2-5): GAGVSQSPSNKVTEKGKDVELRCDPISGHTALYWYRQSLGQGLEFLIYFQGNSAPDKSGLPSDRFSAERTGGSVSTLTIQRTQQEDSAVYLCASSHERGGPQETQYFGPGTRLLVL.

The chain links TRBV6-1 to TRBJ2-7; 12 nucleotides match TRBD2. After removal of 4 bases from V and 2 bases from J, the junction contained 12 bases not matched to a gene. The CDR3 has 18 amino acids. Germline V gene lookup returns CDR1 MNHNS and CDR2 SASEGT. The CDR3 region is CASSVTSGGHLPTYEQYF. In DNA, the CDR3 is TGTGCCAGCAGTGTGACTAGCGGGGGCCACTTACCTACCTACGAGCAGTACTTC.